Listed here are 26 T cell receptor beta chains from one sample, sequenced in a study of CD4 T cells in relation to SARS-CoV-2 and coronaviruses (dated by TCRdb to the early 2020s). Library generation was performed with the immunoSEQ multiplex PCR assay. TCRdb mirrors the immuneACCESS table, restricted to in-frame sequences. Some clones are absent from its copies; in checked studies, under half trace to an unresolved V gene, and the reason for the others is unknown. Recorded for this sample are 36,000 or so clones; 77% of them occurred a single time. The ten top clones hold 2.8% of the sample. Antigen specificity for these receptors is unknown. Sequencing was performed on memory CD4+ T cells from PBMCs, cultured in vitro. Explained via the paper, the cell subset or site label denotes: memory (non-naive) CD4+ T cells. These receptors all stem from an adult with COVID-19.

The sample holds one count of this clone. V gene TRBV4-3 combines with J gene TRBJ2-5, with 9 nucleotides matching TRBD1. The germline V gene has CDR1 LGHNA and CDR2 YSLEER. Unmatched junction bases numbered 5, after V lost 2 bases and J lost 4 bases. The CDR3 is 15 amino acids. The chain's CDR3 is CASSQPGQGLETQYF. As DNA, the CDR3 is TGCGCCAGCAGCCAACCGGGACAGGGTTTAGAGACCCAGTACTTC.

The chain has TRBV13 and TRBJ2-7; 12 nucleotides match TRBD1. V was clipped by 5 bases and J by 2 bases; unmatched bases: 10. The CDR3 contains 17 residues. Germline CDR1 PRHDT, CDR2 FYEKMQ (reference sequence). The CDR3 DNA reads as TGTGCCAGCAGCAACCACGGGGACAGGGGGCTCCCCTACGAGCAGTACTTC. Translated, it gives CASSNHGDRGLPYEQYF.

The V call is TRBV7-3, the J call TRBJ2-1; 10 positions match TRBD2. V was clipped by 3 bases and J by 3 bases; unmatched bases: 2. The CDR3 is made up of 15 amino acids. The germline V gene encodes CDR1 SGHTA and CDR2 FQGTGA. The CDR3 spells CASSFLAGDYNEQFF. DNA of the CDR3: TGTGCCAGCAGCTTCCTAGCGGGAGACTACAATGAGCAGTTCTTC.

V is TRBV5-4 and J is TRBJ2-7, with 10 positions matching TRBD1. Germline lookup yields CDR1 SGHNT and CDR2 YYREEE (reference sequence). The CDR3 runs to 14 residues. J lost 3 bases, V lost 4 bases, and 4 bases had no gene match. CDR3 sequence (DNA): TGTGCCAGCAGCGCCCGGACAGGGGGCTACGAGCAGTACTTC. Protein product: CASSARTGGYEQYF.

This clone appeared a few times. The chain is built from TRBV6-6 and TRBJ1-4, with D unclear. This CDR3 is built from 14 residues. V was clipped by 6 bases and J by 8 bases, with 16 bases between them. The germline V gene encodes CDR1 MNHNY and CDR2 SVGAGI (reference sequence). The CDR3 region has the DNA TGTGCCAGCAGCCCCAATCGTCCCGGGGAAAAACTGTTTTTT. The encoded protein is CASSPNRPGEKLFF.

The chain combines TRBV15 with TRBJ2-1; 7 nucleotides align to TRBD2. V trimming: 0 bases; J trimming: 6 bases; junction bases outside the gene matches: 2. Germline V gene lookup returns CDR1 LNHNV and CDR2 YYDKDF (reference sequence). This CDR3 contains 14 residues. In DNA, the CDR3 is TGTGCCACCAGCAGAGATGGGGGGGTCAATGAGCAGTTCTTC. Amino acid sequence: CATSRDGGVNEQFF.

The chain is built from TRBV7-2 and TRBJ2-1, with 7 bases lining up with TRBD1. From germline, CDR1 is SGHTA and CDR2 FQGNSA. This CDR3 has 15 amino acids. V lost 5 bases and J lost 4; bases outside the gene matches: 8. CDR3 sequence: CASSTSPQGYNEQFF. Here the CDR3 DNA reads TGTGCCAGCAGCACCAGCCCACAGGGGTACAATGAGCAGTTCTTC.

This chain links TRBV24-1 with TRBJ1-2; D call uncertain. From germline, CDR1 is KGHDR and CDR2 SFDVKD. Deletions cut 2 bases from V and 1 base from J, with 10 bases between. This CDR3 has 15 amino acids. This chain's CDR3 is CATSDYNSDNYGYTF. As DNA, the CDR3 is TGTGCCACCAGTGATTATAACAGCGATAACTATGGCTACACCTTC.

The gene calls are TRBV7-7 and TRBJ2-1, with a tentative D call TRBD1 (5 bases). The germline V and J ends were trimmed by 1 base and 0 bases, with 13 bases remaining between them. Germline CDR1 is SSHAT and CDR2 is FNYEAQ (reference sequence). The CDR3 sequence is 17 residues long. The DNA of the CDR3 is TGTGCCAGCAGCTTAGGCATACAAGACAGCTCCTACAATGAGCAGTTCTTC. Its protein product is CASSLGIQDSSYNEQFF.

CDR3 coding DNA: TGTGCCAGCAGTCAGGGGGTTAGCGGCTACACCTTC. Translated, it gives CASSQGVSGYTF. The chain has TRBV28 and TRBJ1-2; 7 nucleotides align to TRBD1. This CDR3 is built from 12 residues. CDR1 and CDR2 from the germline V gene are MDHEN and SYDVKM. After removal of 5 bases from V and 8 bases from J, the junction contained 5 bases not matched to a gene.

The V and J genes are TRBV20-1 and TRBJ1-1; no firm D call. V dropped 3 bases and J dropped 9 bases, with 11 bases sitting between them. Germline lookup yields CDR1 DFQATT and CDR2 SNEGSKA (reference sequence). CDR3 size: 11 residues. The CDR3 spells CSASLYPQAFF. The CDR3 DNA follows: TGCAGTGCTAGTCTCTATCCGCAAGCTTTCTTT.

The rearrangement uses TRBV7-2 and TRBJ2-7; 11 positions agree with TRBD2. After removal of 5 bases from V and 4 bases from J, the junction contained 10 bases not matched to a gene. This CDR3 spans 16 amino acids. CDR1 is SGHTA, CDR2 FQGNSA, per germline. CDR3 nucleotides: TGTGCCAGCAGCCCGGGGTGGTTAGCGGGAGGGTACGAGCAGTACTTC. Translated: CASSPGWLAGGYEQYF.

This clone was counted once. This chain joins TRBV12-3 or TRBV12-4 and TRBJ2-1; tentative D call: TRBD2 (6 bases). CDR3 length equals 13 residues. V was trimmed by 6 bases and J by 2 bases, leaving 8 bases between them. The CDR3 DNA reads TGTGCCAGCAGACGACTAGCCTACAATGAGCAGTTCTTC. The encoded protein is CASRRLAYNEQFF.

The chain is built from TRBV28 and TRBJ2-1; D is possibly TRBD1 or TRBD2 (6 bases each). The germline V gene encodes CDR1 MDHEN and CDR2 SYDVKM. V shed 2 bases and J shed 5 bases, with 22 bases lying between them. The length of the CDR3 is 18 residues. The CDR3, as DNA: TGTGCCAGCAGTTTAGGCGCAGGAGGGGGGCATTTCCACAATGAGCAGTTCTTC. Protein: CASSLGAGGGHFHNEQFF.

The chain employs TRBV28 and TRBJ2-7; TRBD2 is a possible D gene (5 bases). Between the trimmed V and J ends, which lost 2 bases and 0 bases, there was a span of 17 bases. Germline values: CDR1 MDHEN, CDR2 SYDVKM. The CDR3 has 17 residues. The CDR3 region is CASSLNLPAGSSYEQYF. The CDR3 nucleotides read TGTGCCAGCAGTTTAAATCTTCCGGCGGGCAGCTCCTACGAGCAGTACTTC.

The CDR3 nucleotides are TGTGCCAGCAGCTTCCTGACTAGCACCTACGAGCAGTACTTC. Its protein is CASSFLTSTYEQYF. The chain links TRBV7-9 to TRBJ2-7; 7 positions agree with TRBD2. The CDR3 is made up of 14 amino acids. Looked up from germline, CDR1 is SEHNR and CDR2 is FQNEAQ (reference sequence). V lost 3 bases, J lost 2 bases, and 4 bases stayed unmatched.

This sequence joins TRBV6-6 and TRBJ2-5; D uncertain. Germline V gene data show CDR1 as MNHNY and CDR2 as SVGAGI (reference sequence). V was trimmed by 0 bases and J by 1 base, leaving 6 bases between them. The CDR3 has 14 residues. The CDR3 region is CASSYSTPQETQYF. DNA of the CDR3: TGTGCCAGCAGTTACTCGACTCCCCAAGAGACCCAGTACTTC.

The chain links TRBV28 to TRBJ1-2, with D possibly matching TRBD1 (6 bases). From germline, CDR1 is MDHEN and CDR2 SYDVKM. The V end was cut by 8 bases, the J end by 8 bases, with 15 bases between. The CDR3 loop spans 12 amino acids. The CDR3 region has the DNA TGTGCCAGCGGACGACCAGGGGTAGGCTACACCTTC. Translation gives CASGRPGVGYTF.

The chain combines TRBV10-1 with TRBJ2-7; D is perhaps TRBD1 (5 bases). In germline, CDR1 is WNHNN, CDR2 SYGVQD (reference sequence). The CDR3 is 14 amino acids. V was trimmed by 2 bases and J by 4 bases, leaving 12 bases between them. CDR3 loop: CASSEGHKRYEQYF. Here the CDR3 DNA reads TGCGCCAGCAGTGAGGGACACAAGCGTTACGAGCAGTACTTC.

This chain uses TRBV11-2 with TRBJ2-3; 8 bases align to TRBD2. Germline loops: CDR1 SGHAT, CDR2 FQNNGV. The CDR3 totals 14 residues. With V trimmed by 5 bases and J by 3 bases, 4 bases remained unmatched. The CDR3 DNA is TGTGCCAGCAGCCCCGGGACTAGTACAGATACGCAGTATTTT. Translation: CASSPGTSTDTQYF.

The CDR3 nucleotides are TGTGCCAGCAGCCTAGGACGGGTCAATCAGCCCCAGCATTTT. Translated, it gives CASSLGRVNQPQHF. The chain employs TRBV7-2 and TRBJ1-5, with unresolved D. CDR1 and CDR2 (germline): SGHTA, FQGNSA. V was trimmed by 5 bases and J by 3 bases, leaving 11 bases between them. The CDR3 is 14 amino acids.

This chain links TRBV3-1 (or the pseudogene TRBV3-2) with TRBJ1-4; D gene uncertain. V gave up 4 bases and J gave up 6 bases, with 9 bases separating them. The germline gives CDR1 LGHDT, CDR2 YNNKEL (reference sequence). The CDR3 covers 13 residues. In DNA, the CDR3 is TGTGCCAGCAGCCTCCGGACGGATGAAAAACTGTTTTTT. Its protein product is CASSLRTDEKLFF.

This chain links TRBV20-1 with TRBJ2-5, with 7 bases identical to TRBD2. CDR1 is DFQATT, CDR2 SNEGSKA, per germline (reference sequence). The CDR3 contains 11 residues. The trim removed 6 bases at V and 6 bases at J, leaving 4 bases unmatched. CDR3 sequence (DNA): TGCAGTGCACGGGGGGTAAAGACCCAGTACTTC. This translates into CSARGVKTQYF.

Written as DNA, the CDR3 is TGTGCCAGCAGCCGCGCGGCAACTAATGAAAAACTGTTTTTT. Its translation: CASSRAATNEKLFF. The chain uses TRBV7-9 and TRBJ1-4; D remains ambiguous. Germline V CDR1 and CDR2: SEHNR, FQNEAQ (reference sequence). The CDR3 sequence is 14 residues long. V lost 5 bases, J lost 0 bases, and 7 bases lay in between.

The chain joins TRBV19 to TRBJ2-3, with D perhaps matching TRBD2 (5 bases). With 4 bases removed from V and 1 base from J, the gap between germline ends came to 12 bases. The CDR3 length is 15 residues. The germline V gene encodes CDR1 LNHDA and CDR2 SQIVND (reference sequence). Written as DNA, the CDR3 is TGTGCCAGTAGTAAAGGGAGTTGGGGCACAGATACGCAGTATTTT. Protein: CASSKGSWGTDTQYF.

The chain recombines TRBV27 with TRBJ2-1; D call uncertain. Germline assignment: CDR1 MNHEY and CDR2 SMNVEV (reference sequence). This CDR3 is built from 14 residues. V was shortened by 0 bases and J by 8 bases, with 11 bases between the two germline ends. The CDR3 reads CASSLSIFVDEQFF. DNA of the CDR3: TGTGCCAGCAGTTTATCGATTTTTGTAGATGAGCAGTTCTTC.